This record looks at one TCR beta chain sequence and its context. This entry comes from a study of T cell responses to AZD1222 COVID-19 vaccine. Profiling relied on immunoSEQ multiplex PCR, and the TCRdb table lists in-frame clones only, not all of them. The sample lists approximately 140,000 clones; about 93% were seen once. This CDR3 is built from 17 residues. Germline V gene lookup returns CDR1 MGHRA and CDR2 YSYEKL. V was trimmed by 0 bases and J by 2 bases, leaving 17 bases between them. J is TRBJ2-7 and V is TRBV4-1, with D maybe TRBD1 (6 bases). This TCR derives from an adult in good health. Sequenced material: peripheral blood, taken on day 0 of AZD1222 vaccination. This chain's CDR3 is CASSQDRQRQVTYEQYF. DNA of the CDR3: TGCGCCAGCAGCCAAGATAGACAGAGACAGGTCACCTACGAGCAGTACTTC.